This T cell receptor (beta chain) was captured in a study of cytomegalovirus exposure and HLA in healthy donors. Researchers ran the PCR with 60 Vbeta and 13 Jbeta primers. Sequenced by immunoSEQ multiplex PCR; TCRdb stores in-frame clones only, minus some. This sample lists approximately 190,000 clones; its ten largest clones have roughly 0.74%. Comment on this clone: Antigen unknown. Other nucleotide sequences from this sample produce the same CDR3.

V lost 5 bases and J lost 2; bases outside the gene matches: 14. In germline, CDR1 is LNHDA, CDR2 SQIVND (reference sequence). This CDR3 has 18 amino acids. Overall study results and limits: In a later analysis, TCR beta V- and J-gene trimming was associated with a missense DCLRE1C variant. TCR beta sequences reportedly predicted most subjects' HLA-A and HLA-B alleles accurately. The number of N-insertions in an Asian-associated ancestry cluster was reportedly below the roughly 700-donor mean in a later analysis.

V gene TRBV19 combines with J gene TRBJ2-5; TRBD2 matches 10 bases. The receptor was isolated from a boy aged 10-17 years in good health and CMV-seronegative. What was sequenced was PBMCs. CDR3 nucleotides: TGTGCCAGTAGTTCCCCCTCCGGTGAAGCGGGGGGGCAAGAGACCCAGTACTTC. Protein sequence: CASSSPSGEAGGQETQYF. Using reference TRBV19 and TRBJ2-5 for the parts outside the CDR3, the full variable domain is DGGITQSPKYLFRKEGQNVTLSCEQNLNHDAMYWYRQDPGQGLRLIYYSQIVNDFQKGDIAEGYSVSREKKESFPLTVTSAQKNPTAFYLCASSSPSGEAGGQETQYFGPGTRLLVL.